This T cell receptor beta chain was obtained from a study of early T cells in non-severe SARS-CoV-2 infection. The overall study: Sequencing was performed on bulk RNA from unsorted whole blood, leaving chains unpaired. Points from the study as a whole: A preference for anti-spike CD8 responses marked VDJdb matching, which missed private and CD4 specificities.

In this sample, this clonotype turned up a few times. Its antigen remains unknown. Individual cDNA molecules carried attached unique molecular identifiers. Via MiXCR, TCRdb re-called the 5' RACE reads, giving one row per CDR3 protein. The data hold about 69,000 distinct CDR3 sequences, with roughly 15% observed a single time. The CDR3 covers 14 residues. Germline loops: CDR1 SGHTA, CDR2 FQGNSA. V was pared by 7 bases and J by 0 bases, with 10 bases between. The specimen sequenced was whole blood. V gene TRBV7-2 combines with J gene TRBJ2-1; D is possibly TRBD1 (6 bases). This TCR was sampled from an adult who was a healthcare worker with PCR-confirmed SARS-CoV-2 infection or an uninfected control (not recorded which). CDR3 in DNA: TGTGCCAGCAACTTGGACAGCTCCTACAATGAGCAGTTCTTC. This sequence encodes CASNLDSSYNEQFF.